This TCR beta chain was identified during a study of blood T cell repertoires in COVID-19. Study-level information: Researchers got acute and convalescent COVID-19 samples from the United States, Italy and Spain. The cDNA or gDNA used as material had been derived from T cells, B-cell-depleted T cells, or PBMCs.

There are a few counts of this clone. As processed by the authors: Using reference gene primer amplification, nucleated cell counts were estimated. TCRdb keeps only in-frame clones here, not all; method: immunoSEQ multiplex PCR. V and J calls and clone size come straight from that table; D and trimming were deduced from the DNA. The sample holds 150,000 to 200,000 clones, 78% seen once. The sequence derives from a woman at least 80 years old with active or convalescent COVID-19. The sample comprised peripheral blood.

The CDR3 loop is CASSATGYGYTF. The CDR3 region has the DNA TGTGCCAGCAGTGCGACAGGGTACGGCTACACCTTC. The V gene is TRBV2, the J gene TRBJ1-2, with 7 bases lining up with TRBD1. The CDR3 length is 12 residues. Germline CDR1 SNHLY, CDR2 FYNNEI. With 4 bases clipped from V and 8 bases from J, the junction kept 4 bases outside the gene matches.